A selection of T cell receptor beta chains follows, all from one sample in a study of beta chain features in type 1 diabetes. TCRdb's table, derived via immunoSEQ multiplex PCR, lists solely in-frame clones and lacks some. The table shows around 250,000 clones, with approximately 14% occurring only once. Input material: naive CD4+ T cells from blood. The receptors were sampled from a young man with type 1 diabetes. The CDR3 runs from the conserved cysteine through the conserved F or W. D genes are given only for firm matches. Some rows mark clone size as missing; the rest say once, few, many or name a class of expanded clone.

DNA: TGTGCCAGCAGCCAAGGTGCGGCGGGGGGGCTACTTCGAGAGACCCAGTACTTC; CDR3: CASSQGAAGGLLRETQYF; D: TRBD2; size: few; J: TRBJ2-5; V: TRBV14
DNA: TGTGCCGGACTCTTGGGCACAGATACGCAGTATTTT; CDR3: CAGLLGTDTQYF; D: NA; size: few; J: TRBJ2-3; V: TRBV30
DNA: TGTGCCAGCTCTCGGGACAGAGGTTACGAGCAGTACTTC; CDR3: CASSRDRGYEQYF; D: TRBD1; size: few; J: TRBJ2-7; V: TRBV19
DNA: TGTGCCAGCAGCTTAGGAGGGGGCGCGGGCGAGCAGTTCTTC; CDR3: CASSLGGGAGEQFF; D: TRBD1; size: few; J: TRBJ2-1; V: TRBV7-2
DNA: TGCAGCGTTGGAGGCCTCTACGAGCAGTACTTC; CDR3: CSVGGLYEQYF; D: NA; size: NA; J: TRBJ2-7; V: TRBV29-1
DNA: TGTGCCAGCAGCAATCCGACAGGCCGCACAGATACGCAGTATTTT; CDR3: CASSNPTGRTDTQYF; D: NA; size: few; J: TRBJ2-3; V: TRBV21-1
DNA: TGTGCCAGCAAGCAGGGGTTTTATGAGCAGTTCTTC; CDR3: CASKQGFYEQFF; D: NA; size: NA; J: TRBJ2-1; V: TRBV2
DNA: TGTGCCAGTAGCCAGACAGGGAAACTCCTTAACTATGGCTACACCTTC; CDR3: CASSQTGKLLNYGYTF; D: TRBD1; size: NA; J: TRBJ1-2; V: TRBV19
DNA: TGTGCCATCAGTGAGAGAGTAGCGGGAGACTCAGATACGCAGTATTTT; CDR3: CAISERVAGDSDTQYF; D: TRBD2; size: few; J: TRBJ2-3; V: TRBV10-3
DNA: TGTGCCAGTAGTATCGTCGGGAGTCGCTCCTACAATGAGCAGTTCTTC; CDR3: CASSIVGSRSYNEQFF; D: NA; size: few; J: TRBJ2-1; V: TRBV19
DNA: TGTGCCAGCAGCCGCAGTCCGGGACAGAGCCAAGAGACCCAGTACTTC; CDR3: CASSRSPGQSQETQYF; D: TRBD1; size: NA; J: TRBJ2-5; V: TRBV9
DNA: TGTGCCACCAGCAGAGACGGGTTCATTCAGTACTTC; CDR3: CATSRDGFIQYF; D: NA; size: many; J: TRBJ2-4; V: TRBV15
DNA: TGTGCCTGGAGTAGGGGCAGGAGGGACACTGAAGCTTTCTTT; CDR3: CAWSRGRRDTEAFF; D: NA; size: few; J: TRBJ1-1; V: TRBV30
DNA: TGTGCCAGTAGTCTCTCCCTCAACTCCGGGGGAGAGACCCAGTACTTC; CDR3: CASSLSLNSGGETQYF; D: NA; size: NA; J: TRBJ2-5; V: TRBV19
DNA: TGTGCCAGCAGCTATCCGACAGCTAACTATGGCTACACCTTC; CDR3: CASSYPTANYGYTF; D: NA; size: NA; J: TRBJ1-2; V: TRBV7-9
DNA: TGTGCCAGCAGTTTGACGACCCCGGGAGAGACCCAGTACTTC; CDR3: CASSLTTPGETQYF; D: NA; size: few; J: TRBJ2-5; V: TRBV6-5
DNA: TGTGCCAGCAGTCCTCTGGCGGGAGGGCCGGTTGAGCAGTTCTTC; CDR3: CASSPLAGGPVEQFF; D: TRBD2; size: NA; J: TRBJ2-1; V: TRBV27
DNA: TGTGCCAGCAGCAGACTAGCGGTTTCCTACGAGCAGTACTTC; CDR3: CASSRLAVSYEQYF; D: TRBD2; size: NA; J: TRBJ2-7; V: TRBV7-9
DNA: TGTGCCAGCAGCGTAGTCGGTGGTGGCTACACCTTC; CDR3: CASSVVGGGYTF; D: NA; size: NA; J: TRBJ1-2; V: TRBV9
DNA: TGTGCCAGCACCCTACGGCGCGGGTATGGCTACACCTTC; CDR3: CASTLRRGYGYTF; D: NA; size: NA; J: TRBJ1-2; V: TRBV2
DNA: TGTGCCAGCATGAGAGGGCCTCTAGCGGGAGACGAGCAGTACTTC; CDR3: CASMRGPLAGDEQYF; D: TRBD2; size: NA; J: TRBJ2-7; V: TRBV2
DNA: TGTGCCAGTAGTATAGGGGGCTCGAAGAGTCAGCCCCAGCATTTT; CDR3: CASSIGGSKSQPQHF; D: NA; size: NA; J: TRBJ1-5; V: TRBV19
DNA: TGTGCCAGCAGCGAGGGACTAGCGGGGATCCTCGGGGATACGCAGTATTTT; CDR3: CASSEGLAGILGDTQYF; D: TRBD2; size: few; J: TRBJ2-3; V: TRBV9
DNA: TGTGCCAGCTCACCACTCCTGGACACGGCGGAAGGCTACACCTTC; CDR3: CASSPLLDTAEGYTF; D: NA; size: NA; J: TRBJ1-2; V: TRBV18
DNA: TGTGCCAGCAGCTTAGTAGTGCTAGGACAGGGCACAGATACGCAGTATTTT; CDR3: CASSLVVLGQGTDTQYF; D: TRBD1; size: few; J: TRBJ2-3; V: TRBV7-2
DNA: TGTGCCACCAGCAGAGATGGTGGACTAGCGGGAGCCAGCGAGCAGTACTTC; CDR3: CATSRDGGLAGASEQYF; D: TRBD2; size: few; J: TRBJ2-7; V: TRBV15
DNA: TGTGCCAGCAGCTCCGGTCTGAACACCGGGGAGCTGTTTTTT; CDR3: CASSSGLNTGELFF; D: NA; size: few; J: TRBJ2-2; V: TRBV5-6
DNA: TGTGCCAGCTCCCGGGCACAGGGAATTCCTCTGTCCTACAATGAGCAGTTCTTC; CDR3: CASSRAQGIPLSYNEQFF; D: NA; size: NA; J: TRBJ2-1; V: TRBV18
DNA: TGTGCCAGCTCACGCGACAGGGAAACAACTAATGAAAAACTGTTTTTT; CDR3: CASSRDRETTNEKLFF; D: TRBD1; size: NA; J: TRBJ1-4; V: TRBV18
DNA: TGTGCCAGCAGTTACTCAGCCCCGGGGGGGGTCTACGAGCAGTACTTC; CDR3: CASSYSAPGGVYEQYF; D: TRBD2; size: NA; J: TRBJ2-7; V: TRBV6-5
DNA: TGTGCCAGCAGAACGGGACTAGCGCTAGATACGCAGTATTTT; CDR3: CASRTGLALDTQYF; D: TRBD2; size: few; J: TRBJ2-3; V: TRBV2
DNA: TGTGCCAGCTCACCAGCCGGGGATAACTATGGCTACACCTTC; CDR3: CASSPAGDNYGYTF; D: NA; size: few; J: TRBJ1-2; V: TRBV18
DNA: TGCGCCAGCAGCCCGGAGGGACTAGGTAATTCACCCCTCCACTTT; CDR3: CASSPEGLGNSPLHF; D: NA; size: NA; J: TRBJ1-6; V: TRBV5-1
DNA: TGTGCCAGCAGCCACACCTTTAGCGGGAGGGTCAATGAGCAGTTCTTC; CDR3: CASSHTFSGRVNEQFF; D: TRBD2; size: NA; J: TRBJ2-1; V: TRBV4-2
DNA: TGTGCCATCAGTGAGTCGAACCCAGGGGGGAACAATGAGCAGTTCTTC; CDR3: CAISESNPGGNNEQFF; D: NA; size: NA; J: TRBJ2-1; V: TRBV10-3
DNA: TGCGCCAGCAGCCAAGGACAGGCTTTCACGGGAAGTCAGCCCCAGCATTTT; CDR3: CASSQGQAFTGSQPQHF; D: NA; size: few; J: TRBJ1-5; V: TRBV4-1